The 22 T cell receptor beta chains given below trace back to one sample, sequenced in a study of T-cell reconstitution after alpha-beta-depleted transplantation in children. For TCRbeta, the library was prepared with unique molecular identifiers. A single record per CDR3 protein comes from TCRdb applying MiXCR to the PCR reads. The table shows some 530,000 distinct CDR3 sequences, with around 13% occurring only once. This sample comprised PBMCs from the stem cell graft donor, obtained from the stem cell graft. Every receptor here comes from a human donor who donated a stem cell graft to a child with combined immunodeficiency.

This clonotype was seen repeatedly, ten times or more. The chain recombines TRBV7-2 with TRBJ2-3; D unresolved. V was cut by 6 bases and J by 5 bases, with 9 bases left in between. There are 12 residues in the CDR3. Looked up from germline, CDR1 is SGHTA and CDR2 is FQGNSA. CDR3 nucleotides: TGTGCCAGCAGGGCCGCAGAAGATACGCAGTATTTT. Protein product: CASRAAEDTQYF.

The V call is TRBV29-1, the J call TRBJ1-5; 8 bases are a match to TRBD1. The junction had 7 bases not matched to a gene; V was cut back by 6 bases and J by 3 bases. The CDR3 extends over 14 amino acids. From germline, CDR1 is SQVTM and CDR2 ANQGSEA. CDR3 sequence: CSVGGTGINQPQHF. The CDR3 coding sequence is TGCAGCGTCGGCGGGACAGGAATCAATCAGCCCCAGCATTTT.

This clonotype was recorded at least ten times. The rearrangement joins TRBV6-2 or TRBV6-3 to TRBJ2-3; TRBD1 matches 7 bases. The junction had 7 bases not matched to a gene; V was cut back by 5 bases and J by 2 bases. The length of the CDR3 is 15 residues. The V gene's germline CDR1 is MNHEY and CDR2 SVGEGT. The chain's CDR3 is CASSTRQGPTDTQYF. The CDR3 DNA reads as TGTGCCAGCAGTACACGACAGGGCCCCACAGATACGCAGTATTTT.

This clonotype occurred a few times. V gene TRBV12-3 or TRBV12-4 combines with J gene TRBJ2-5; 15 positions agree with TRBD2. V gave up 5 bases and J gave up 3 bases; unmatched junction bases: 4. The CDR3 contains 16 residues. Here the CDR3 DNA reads TGTGCCAGCAGTCAGGGACTAGCGGGAGGAGAAGAGACCCAGTACTTC. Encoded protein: CASSQGLAGGEETQYF.

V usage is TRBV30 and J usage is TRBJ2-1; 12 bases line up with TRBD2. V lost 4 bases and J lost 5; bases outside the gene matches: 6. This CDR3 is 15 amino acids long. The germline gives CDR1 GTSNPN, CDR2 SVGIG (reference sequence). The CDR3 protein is CAWTSGLAGNNEQFF. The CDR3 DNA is TGTGCCTGGACCTCGGGACTAGCGGGCAACAATGAGCAGTTCTTC.

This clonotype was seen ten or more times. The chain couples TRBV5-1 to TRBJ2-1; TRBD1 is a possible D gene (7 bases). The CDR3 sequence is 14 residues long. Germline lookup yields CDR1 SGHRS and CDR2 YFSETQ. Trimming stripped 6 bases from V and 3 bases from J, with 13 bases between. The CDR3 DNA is TGCGCCAGCAACGGAGGGGGCGGCTACAATGAGCAGTTCTTC. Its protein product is CASNGGGGYNEQFF.

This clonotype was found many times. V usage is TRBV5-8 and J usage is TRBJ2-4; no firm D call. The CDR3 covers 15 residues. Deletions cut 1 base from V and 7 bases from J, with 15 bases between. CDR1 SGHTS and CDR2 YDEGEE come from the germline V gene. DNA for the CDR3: TGTGCCAGCAGCTTGCTTTCGTGGGTGTGGAACATTCAGTACTTC. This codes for CASSLLSWVWNIQYF.

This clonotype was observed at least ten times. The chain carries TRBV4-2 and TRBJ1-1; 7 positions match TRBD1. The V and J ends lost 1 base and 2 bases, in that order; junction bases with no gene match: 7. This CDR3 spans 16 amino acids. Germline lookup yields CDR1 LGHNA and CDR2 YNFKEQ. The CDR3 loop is CASSQVQGRGNTEAFF. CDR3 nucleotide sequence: TGTGCCAGCAGCCAAGTACAGGGGAGGGGAAACACTGAAGCTTTCTTT.

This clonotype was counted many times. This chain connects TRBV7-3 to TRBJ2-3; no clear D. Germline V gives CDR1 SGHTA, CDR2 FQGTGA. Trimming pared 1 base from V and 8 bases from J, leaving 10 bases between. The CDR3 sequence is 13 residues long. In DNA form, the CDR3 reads TGTGCCAGCAGCTTAAAGCCCCTCTCTACGCAGTATTTT. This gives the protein CASSLKPLSTQYF.

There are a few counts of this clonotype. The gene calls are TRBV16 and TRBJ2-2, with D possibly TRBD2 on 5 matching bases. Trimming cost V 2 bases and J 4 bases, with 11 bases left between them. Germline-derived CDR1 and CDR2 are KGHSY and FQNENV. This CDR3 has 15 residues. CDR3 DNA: TGTGCCAGCAGCCAAGGATTAGGAGGCACCGGGGAGCTGTTTTTT. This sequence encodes CASSQGLGGTGELFF. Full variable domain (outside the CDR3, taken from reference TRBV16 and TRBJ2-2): GEEVAQTPKHLVRGEGQKAKLYCAPIKGHSYVFWYQQVLKNEFKFLISFQNENVFDETGMPKERFSAKCLPNSPCSLEIQATKLEDSAVYFCASSQGLGGTGELFFGEGSRLTVL.

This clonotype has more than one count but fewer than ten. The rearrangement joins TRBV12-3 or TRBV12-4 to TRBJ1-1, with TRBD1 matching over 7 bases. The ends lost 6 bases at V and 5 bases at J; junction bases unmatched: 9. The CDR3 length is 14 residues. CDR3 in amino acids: CASSRYRGMTEAFF. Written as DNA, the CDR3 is TGTGCCAGCAGCAGATACAGGGGAATGACTGAAGCTTTCTTT.

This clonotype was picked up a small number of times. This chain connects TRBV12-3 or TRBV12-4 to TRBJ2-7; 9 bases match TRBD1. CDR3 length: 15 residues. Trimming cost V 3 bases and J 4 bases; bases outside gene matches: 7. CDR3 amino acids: CASSFGDRAFYEQYF. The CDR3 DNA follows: TGTGCCAGCAGTTTCGGGGACAGGGCGTTTTACGAGCAGTACTTC.

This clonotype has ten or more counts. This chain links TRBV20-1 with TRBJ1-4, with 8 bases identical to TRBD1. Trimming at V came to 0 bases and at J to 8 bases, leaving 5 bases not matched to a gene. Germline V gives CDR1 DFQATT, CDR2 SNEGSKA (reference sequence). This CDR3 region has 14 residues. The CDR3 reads CSARDQGAGEKLFF. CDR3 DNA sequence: TGCAGTGCTAGAGACCAGGGGGCAGGGGAAAAACTGTTTTTT.

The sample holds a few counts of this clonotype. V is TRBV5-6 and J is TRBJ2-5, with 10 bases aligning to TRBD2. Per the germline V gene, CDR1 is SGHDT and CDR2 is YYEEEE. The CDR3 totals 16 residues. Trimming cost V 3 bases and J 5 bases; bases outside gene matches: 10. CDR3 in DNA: TGTGCCAGCAGCTCAACTAGCGGGGTCTTCGAGGAGACCCAGTACTTC. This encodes CASSSTSGVFEETQYF.

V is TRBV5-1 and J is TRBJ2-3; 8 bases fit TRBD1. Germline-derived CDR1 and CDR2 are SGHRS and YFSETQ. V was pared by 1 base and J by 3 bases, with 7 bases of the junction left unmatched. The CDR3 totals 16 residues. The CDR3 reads CASSLPTGGMTDTQYF. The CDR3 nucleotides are TGCGCCAGCAGCTTGCCCACAGGGGGGATGACAGATACGCAGTATTTT. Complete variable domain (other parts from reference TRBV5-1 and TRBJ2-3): KAGVTQTPRYLIKTRGQQVTLSCSPISGHRSVSWYQQTPGQGLQFLFEYFSETQRNKGNFPGRFSGRQFSNSRSEMNVSTLELGDSALYLCASSLPTGGMTDTQYFGPGTRLTVL.

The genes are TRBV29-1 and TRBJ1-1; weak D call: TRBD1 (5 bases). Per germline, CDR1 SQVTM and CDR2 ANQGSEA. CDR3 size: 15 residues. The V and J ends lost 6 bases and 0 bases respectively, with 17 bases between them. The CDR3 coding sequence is TGCAGCGTGGTGGGACCCACAACCTTGAACACTGAAGCTTTCTTT. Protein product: CSVVGPTTLNTEAFF.

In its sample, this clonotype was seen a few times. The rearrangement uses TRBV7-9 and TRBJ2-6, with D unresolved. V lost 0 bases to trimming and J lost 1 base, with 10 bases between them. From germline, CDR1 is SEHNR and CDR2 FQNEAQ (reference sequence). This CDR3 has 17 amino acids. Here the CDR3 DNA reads TGTGCCAGCAGCTTAGCGGATGGGAATTCTGGGGCCAACGTCCTGACTTTC. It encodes CASSLADGNSGANVLTF.

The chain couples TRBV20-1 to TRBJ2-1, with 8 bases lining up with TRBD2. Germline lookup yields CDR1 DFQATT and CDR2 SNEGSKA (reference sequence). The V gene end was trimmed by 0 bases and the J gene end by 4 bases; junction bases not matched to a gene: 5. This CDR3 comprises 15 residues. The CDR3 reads CSARERRGVYNEQFF. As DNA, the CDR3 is TGCAGTGCTAGAGAAAGGCGGGGGGTATACAATGAGCAGTTCTTC.

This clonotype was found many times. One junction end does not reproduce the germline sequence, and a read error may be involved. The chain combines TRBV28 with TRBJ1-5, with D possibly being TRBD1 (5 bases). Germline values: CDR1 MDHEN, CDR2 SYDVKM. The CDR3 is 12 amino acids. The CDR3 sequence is CASSLVEGRVYF. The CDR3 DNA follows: TGTGCCAGCAGTTTAGTAGAGGGACGAGTGTATTTT.

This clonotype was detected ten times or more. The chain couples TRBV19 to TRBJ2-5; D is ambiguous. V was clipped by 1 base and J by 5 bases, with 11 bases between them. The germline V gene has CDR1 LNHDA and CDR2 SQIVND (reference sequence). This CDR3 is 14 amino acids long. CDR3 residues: CASSIGRGAETQYF. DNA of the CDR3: TGTGCCAGTAGTATAGGAAGAGGAGCGGAGACCCAGTACTTC.

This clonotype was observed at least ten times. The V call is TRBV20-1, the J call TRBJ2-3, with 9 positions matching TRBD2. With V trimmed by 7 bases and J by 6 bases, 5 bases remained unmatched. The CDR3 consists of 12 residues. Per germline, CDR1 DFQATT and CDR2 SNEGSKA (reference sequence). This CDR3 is CSGLAARDTQYF. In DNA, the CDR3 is TGCAGTGGACTAGCGGCCCGCGATACGCAGTATTTT.

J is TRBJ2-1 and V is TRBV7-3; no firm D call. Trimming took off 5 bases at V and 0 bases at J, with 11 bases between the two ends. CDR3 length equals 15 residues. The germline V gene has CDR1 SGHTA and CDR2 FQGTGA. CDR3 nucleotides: TGTGCCAGCAGCATGTACAGCAGCTCCTACAATGAGCAGTTCTTC. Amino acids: CASSMYSSSYNEQFF.